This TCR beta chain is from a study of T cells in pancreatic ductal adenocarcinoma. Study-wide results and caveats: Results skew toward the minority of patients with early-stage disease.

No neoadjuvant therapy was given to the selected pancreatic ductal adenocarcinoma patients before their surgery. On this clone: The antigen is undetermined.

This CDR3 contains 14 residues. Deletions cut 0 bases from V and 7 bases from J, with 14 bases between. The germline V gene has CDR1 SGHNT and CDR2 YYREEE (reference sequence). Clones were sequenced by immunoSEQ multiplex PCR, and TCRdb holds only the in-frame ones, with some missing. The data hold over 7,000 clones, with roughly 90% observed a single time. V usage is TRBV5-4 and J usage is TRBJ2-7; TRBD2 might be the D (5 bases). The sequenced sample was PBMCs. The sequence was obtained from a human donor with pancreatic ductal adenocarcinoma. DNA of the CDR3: TGTGCCAGCAGCTTGGTTGGGCGGTCGGGGGAGCAGTACTTC. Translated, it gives CASSLVGRSGEQYF.